This TCR beta chain derives from a study of Tregs in tolerant kidney transplant recipients. TCRdb keeps only in-frame clones here, not all; method: immunoSEQ multiplex PCR. In the table there are 74,000 or so clones, 91% of which are singletons. The CDR3 is 13 residues long. Germline lookup yields CDR1 SGHVS and CDR2 FQNEAQ. Trimming stripped 1 base from V and 7 bases from J, with 8 bases between. The nonmyeloablative bone marrow transplants came from related graft donors, with transient mixed chimerism. The chain combines TRBV7-8 with TRBJ2-1; no clear D. Material: CD4+ T cells from blood (PBMCs), obtained 24 months after the transplant. The clonotype comes from a human patient who received a combined kidney and bone marrow transplant. Some T cells may be the graft donor's. The CDR3 reads CASSLGGVNEQFF. CDR3 in DNA: TGTGCCAGCAGCTTAGGAGGAGTGAATGAGCAGTTCTTC.